This TCR beta chain was sequenced during a study of beta chain features in type 1 diabetes. Points on this clone: Its antigen is still unknown.

On average, the one heparinised blood draw given by each donor was roughly 100 mL. Populations obtained by sorting all exceeded 98% purity. Expressed TCRB transcripts were sequenced after all isolated RNA was converted to cDNA. Using immunoSEQ multiplex PCR, the repertoire was profiled, and TCRdb retains in-frame clones only, with some absent. The data show some 150,000 clones, with around 10% seen just once and roughly 1.9% held by the top ten. Study-wide results and caveats: Patients with type 1 diabetes carried fewer insertions and had more deletions at their VDJ junctions. Across patients, naive, central memory and Treg TCRB repertoires exhibited apparently greater similarity than was observed across healthy donors.

CDR1 is LNHNV and CDR2 is YYDKDF in the germline V gene (reference sequence). Trimming cost V 6 bases and J 1 base; bases outside gene matches: 8. The CDR3 length is 15 residues. This sequence was found in a man younger than 35 in good health. Sequenced input: central memory CD4+ T cells from blood. The J gene is TRBJ1-1, the V gene TRBV15; 7 positions match TRBD1. The CDR3 coding sequence is TGTGCCACCAGTCGCCTGGGACAGAGGAACACTGAAGCTTTCTTT. It yields the protein CATSRLGQRNTEAFF.